Reported below is one T cell receptor (beta chain). The record originates from a study of blood T cell repertoires in COVID-19. Study at large: Acute-phase and convalescent COVID-19 samples originated in the United States, Italy and Spain.

This CDR3 comprises 15 residues. Clones were read by immunoSEQ multiplex PCR, and TCRdb kept only the in-frame ones, dropping some. The sample has nearly 300,000 clones; 70% to 85% are singletons. The J gene is TRBJ1-1, the V gene TRBV1; TRBD1 reflects the table's D call only, with no check against the DNA. TRBV1 is assigned pseudogene status. This clonotype was obtained from a human donor with COVID-19, enrolled during active disease. The donor label of this sample is uncertain. Input material: peripheral blood. Written as DNA, the CDR3 is TGCACCAGCAGCCAAGAGACAGGGAATATGACTGAAGCTTTCTTT. It yields the protein CTSSQETGNMTEAFF.